What follows describes a single TCR beta chain. Repertoires were generated with immunoSEQ multiplex PCR, while TCRdb's copy carries only in-frame clones and drops some. The repertoire holds 65,000 to 80,000 clones, with over 95% as singletons. This sample is drawn from a study of technical replicates of blood from a handful of donors. Germline V lookup: CDR1 SGHNT, CDR2 YYREEE (reference sequence). The CDR3 extends over 16 amino acids. V shed 4 bases and J shed 1 base, with 17 bases lying between them. The chain employs TRBV5-4 and TRBJ1-1; weak D call: TRBD1 (5 bases). Sequenced material: T cells isolated from PBMCs. The clonotype was recovered from a human donor in good health. The CDR3 DNA sequence: TGTGCCAGCAGCGCATTCCAGGGAATGGGGAACACTGAAGCTTTCTTT. This codes for CASSAFQGMGNTEAFF. The full variable domain, completed using reference TRBV5-4 and TRBJ1-1, is ETGVTQSPTHLIKTRGQQVTLRCSSQSGHNTVSWYQQALGQGPQFIFQYYREEENGRGNFPPRFSGLQFPNYSSELNVNALELDDSALYLCASSAFQGMGNTEAFFGQGTRLTVV.